This T cell receptor beta chain was recorded in a study of identical twins. From the 5' RACE reads, TCRdb called clonotypes with MiXCR, one entry per CDR3 protein. The sample holds hundreds of thousands of distinct CDR3 sequences, 10% to 15% seen once. Trimming took 6 bases from V and 0 from J; bases not matched to a gene: 4. This CDR3 has 14 residues. CDR1 is DFQATT, CDR2 SNEGSKA, per germline (reference sequence). The data also belong to a second study, concerning yellow fever vaccine responses in identical twins.

The receptor was isolated from a woman younger than 35 in good health. V is TRBV20-1 and J is TRBJ2-1, with 8 bases fitting TRBD1. The source material was PBMCs. CDR3 sequence reads: CSAHRGSSYNEQFF. CDR3 nucleotides: TGCAGTGCACACAGGGGGAGCTCCTACAATGAGCAGTTCTTC.